This TCR beta chain is drawn from a study of response to subunit inactivated influenza vaccine. Broader study findings: That few new T cells are recruited by each seasonal influenza vaccination was the authors' suggestion.

The CDR3 has 13 residues. Losses at the gene ends were 3 bases for V and 7 bases for J; bases not matched to a gene: 5. Germline CDR1 DFQATT, CDR2 SNEGSKA (reference sequence). In its sample, this clonotype was seen a few times. As yet, its antigen is unknown. TCRdb reprocessed the RT-PCR reads with MiXCR, giving one entry per CDR3 protein. The repertoire holds roughly 520,000 distinct CDR3 sequences, with roughly 25% as singletons. The chain is built from TRBV20-1 and TRBJ1-4, with TRBD1 identical over 7 bases. The material sequenced was CD4+ T cells sorted from PBMCs, taken 5 days after vaccination. The TCR originated in a man over 45 who received an inactivated influenza vaccine. In DNA form, the CDR3 reads TGCAGTGCTAGTCTCGGGACAGTTGAAAAACTGTTTTTT. This encodes CSASLGTVEKLFF.